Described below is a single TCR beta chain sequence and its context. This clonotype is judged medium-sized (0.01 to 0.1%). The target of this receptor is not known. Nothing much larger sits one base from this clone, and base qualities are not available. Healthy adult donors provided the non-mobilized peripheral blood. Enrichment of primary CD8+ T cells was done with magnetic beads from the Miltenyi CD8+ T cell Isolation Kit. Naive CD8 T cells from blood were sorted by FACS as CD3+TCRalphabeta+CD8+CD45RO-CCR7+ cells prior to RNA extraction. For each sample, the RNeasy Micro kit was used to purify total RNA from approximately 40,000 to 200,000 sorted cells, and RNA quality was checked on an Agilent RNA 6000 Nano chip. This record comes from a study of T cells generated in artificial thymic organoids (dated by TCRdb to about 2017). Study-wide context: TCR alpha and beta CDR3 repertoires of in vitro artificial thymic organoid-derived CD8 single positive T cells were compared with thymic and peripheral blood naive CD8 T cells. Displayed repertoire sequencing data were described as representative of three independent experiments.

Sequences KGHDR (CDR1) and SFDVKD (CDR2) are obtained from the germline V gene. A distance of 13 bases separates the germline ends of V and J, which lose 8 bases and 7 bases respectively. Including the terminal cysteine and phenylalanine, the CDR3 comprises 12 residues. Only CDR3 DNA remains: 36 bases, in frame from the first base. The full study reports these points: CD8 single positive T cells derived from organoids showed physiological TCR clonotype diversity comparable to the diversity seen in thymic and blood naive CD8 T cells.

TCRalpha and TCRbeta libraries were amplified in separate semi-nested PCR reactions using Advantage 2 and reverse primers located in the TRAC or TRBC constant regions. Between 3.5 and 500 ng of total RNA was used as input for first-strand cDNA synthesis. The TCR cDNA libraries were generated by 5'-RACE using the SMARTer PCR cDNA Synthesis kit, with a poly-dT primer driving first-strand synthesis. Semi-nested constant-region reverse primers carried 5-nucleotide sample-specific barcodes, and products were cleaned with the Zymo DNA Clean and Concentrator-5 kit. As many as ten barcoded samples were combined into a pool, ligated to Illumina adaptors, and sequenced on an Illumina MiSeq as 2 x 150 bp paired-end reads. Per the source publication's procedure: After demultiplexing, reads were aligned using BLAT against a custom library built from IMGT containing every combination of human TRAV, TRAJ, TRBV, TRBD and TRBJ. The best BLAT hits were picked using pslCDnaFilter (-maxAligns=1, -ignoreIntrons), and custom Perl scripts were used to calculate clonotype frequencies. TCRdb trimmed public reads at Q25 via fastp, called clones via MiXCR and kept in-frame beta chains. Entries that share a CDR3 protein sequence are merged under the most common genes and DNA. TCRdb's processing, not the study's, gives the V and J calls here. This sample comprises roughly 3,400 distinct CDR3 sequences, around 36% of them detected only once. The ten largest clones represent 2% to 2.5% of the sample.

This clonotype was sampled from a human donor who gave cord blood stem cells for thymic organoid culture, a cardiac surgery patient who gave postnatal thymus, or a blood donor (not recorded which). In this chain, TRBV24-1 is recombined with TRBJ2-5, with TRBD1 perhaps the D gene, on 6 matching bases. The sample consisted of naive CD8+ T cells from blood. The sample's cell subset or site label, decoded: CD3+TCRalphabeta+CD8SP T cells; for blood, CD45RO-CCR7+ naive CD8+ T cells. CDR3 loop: CATNQGIGTQYF. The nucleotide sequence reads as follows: TGTGCCACCAACCAGGGGATCGGGACCCAGTACTTC.